This is a list of T cell receptor beta chains from one sample in a study of cytomegalovirus exposure and HLA in healthy donors. Sequenced by immunoSEQ multiplex PCR; TCRdb stores in-frame clones only, minus some. The sample carries roughly 90,000 clones, 85% recorded once. Sequenced sample: PBMCs. The receptors shown here come from a man aged 18 to 29 in good health and CMV-seropositive. The CDR3 runs from the conserved cysteine through the conserved F or W. D genes are given only for firm matches. Some rows have no size entry. The others give once, few or many, or a class for an expanded clone.

>once|TRBV9|TRBJ2-1|.
CASSSSERAGNEQFF
TGTGCCAGCAGCTCCAGCGAGAGGGCCGGTAATGAGCAGTTCTTC
>.|TRBV14|TRBJ2-2|.
CASSQNPWSGFAGELFF
TGTGCCAGCAGCCAGAACCCCTGGTCAGGTTTCGCCGGGGAGCTGTTTTTT
>.|TRBV6-1|TRBJ2-7|TRBD1
CASLKGTGANYEQYF
TGTGCCAGCCTGAAAGGGACAGGGGCGAACTACGAGCAGTACTTC
>.|TRBV27|TRBJ2-7|TRBD2
CASSRNGRVHEQYF
TGTGCCAGCAGCCGAAACGGGAGGGTCCACGAGCAGTACTTC
>.|TRBV12-5|TRBJ1-5|TRBD1
CASGLDRGSQPQHF
TGTGCTAGTGGCCTCGACAGGGGTAGTCAGCCCCAGCATTTT
>.|TRBV2|TRBJ2-5|.
CASSERWNSETQYF
TGTGCCAGCAGCGAGAGGTGGAATTCAGAGACCCAGTACTTC
>.|TRBV10-2|TRBJ1-2|.
CASSDGFNYGYTF
TGCGCCAGCAGTGACGGTTTTAACTATGGCTACACCTTC
>.|TRBV19|TRBJ2-2|.
CASSPNRGGELFF
TGTGCCAGTAGTCCAAATAGGGGCGGGGAGCTGTTTTTT
>.|TRBV5-1|TRBJ1-2|.
CASSLEATEGYGYTF
TGCGCCAGCAGCTTGGAGGCAACAGAGGGCTATGGCTACACCTTC
>few|TRBV11-3|TRBJ2-5|TRBD1
CASFGQGDRETQYF
TGTGCCAGTTTTGGACAGGGTGATCGAGAGACCCAGTACTTC
>.|TRBV5-4|TRBJ2-1|TRBD1
CASSLPLRGLLNEQFF
TGTGCCAGCAGCTTGCCCCTCAGGGGGCTGTTGAATGAGCAGTTCTTC
>.|TRBV11-3|TRBJ1-2|.
CASSLSGVQGYTF
TGTGCCAGCAGCTTATCAGGGGTGCAGGGCTACACCTTC
>.|TRBV29-1|TRBJ1-1|.
CSVPRGANTEAFF
TGCAGCGTTCCCAGGGGCGCGAACACTGAAGCTTTCTTT
>.|TRBV23-1|TRBJ2-2|TRBD1
CASSQGTENTGIGELFF
TGCGCCAGCAGTCAAGGGACAGAGAACACCGGAATCGGGGAGCTGTTTTTT
>.|TRBV7-6|TRBJ2-2|.
CASSTHKQTGELFF
TGTGCCAGCAGCACTCACAAACAGACCGGGGAGCTGTTTTTT
>.|TRBV14|TRBJ2-1|TRBD2
CASSLSGRRNEQFF
TGTGCCAGCAGCCTGAGCGGGAGGCGAAATGAGCAGTTCTTC
>.|TRBV5-1|TRBJ2-1|.
CASSLAAASSYNEQFF
TGCGCCAGCAGCTTGGCCGCGGCAAGCTCCTACAATGAGCAGTTCTTC
>.|TRBV6-5|TRBJ1-2|.
CASSLSWIGSYGYTF
TGTGCCAGCAGTCTCTCATGGATCGGGAGTTATGGCTACACCTTC